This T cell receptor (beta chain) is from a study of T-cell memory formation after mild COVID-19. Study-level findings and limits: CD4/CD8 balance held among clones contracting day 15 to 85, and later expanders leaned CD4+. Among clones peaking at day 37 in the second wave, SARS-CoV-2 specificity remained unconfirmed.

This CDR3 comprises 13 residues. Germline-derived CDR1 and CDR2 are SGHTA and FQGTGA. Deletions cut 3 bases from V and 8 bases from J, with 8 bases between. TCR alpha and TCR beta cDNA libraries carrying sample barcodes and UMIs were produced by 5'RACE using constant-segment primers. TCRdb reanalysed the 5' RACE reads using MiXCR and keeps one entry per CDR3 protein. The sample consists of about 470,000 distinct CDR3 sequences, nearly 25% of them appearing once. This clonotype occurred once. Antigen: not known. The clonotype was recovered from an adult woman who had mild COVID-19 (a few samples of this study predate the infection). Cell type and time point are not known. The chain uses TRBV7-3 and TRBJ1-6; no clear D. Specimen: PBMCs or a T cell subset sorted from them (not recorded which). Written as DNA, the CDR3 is TGTGCCAGCAGCTTGGGATCCGATTCACCCCTCCACTTT. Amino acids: CASSLGSDSPLHF.